The sequence of this T cell receptor beta chain was determined in a study of cytomegalovirus exposure and HLA in healthy donors. PCR involved 60 Vbeta and 13 Jbeta primers. Repertoires were generated with immunoSEQ multiplex PCR, while TCRdb's copy carries only in-frame clones and drops some. Here the sample spans 100,000 to 120,000 clones, roughly 70% being singletons. Study-wide points: By a later analysis, the bulk of CMV-associated TCR beta chains appeared HLA-restricted.

Trimming at V came to 4 bases and at J to 6 bases, leaving 5 bases not matched to a gene. This CDR3 is built from 15 residues. The germline CDR1 and CDR2 sequences are MNHNS and SASEGT. On this clone: Its specificity is not known.

The TCR originated in a woman aged 40 to 49 in good health and CMV-seropositive. Sequencing was performed on PBMCs. The chain recombines TRBV6-1 with TRBJ2-1, with 11 bases fitting TRBD2. CDR3 sequence reads: CASSVGLAGSNEQFF. The CDR3 DNA is TGTGCCAGCAGTGTAGGACTAGCGGGTTCCAATGAGCAGTTCTTC.